The subject of this entry is one T cell receptor beta chain. The antigen is unknown. This record comes from a study of T cell responses to AZD1222 COVID-19 vaccine. Study conclusions and caveats: Once two AZD1222 doses were given, Spike-specific TCR breadth and depth went up. In the spike-specific TCR repertoire, nearly half reportedly target unmutated variant regions. Of the AZD1222 recipients, only five or six were seropositive at baseline.

V dropped 1 base and J dropped 5 bases, with 7 bases sitting between them. The CDR3 sequence is 13 residues long. Germline V lookup: CDR1 SGHNT, CDR2 YYREEE (reference sequence). Repertoires were generated with immunoSEQ multiplex PCR, while TCRdb's copy carries only in-frame clones and drops some. The data hold about 150,000 clones, with 75% to 95% observed a single time. V usage is TRBV5-4 and J usage is TRBJ1-5; the D is unclear. Source: peripheral blood, taken 28 days after the second AZD1222 dose. The sequence was collected from an adult who received the AZD1222 COVID-19 vaccine. In DNA form, the CDR3 reads TGTGCCAGCAGCTTGATGCCGGATCAGCCCCAGCATTTT. Residues: CASSLMPDQPQHF.